The source of this T cell receptor beta chain is a study of shared clonotypes between healthy human individuals. CD8 cells classed as naive were CD45RO-negative and positively selected for CCR7, excluding terminally differentiated effector memory CD45RA+ cells. The assay was immunoSEQ multiplex PCR, and TCRdb's table has in-frame clones only and misses some. This sample carries nearly 600,000 clones, around 95% of them seen once, and the ten largest clones take 0.09% to 0.13%. This CDR3 is 18 amino acids long. Looked up from germline, CDR1 is SGHTA and CDR2 is FQGNSA. The V and J ends lost 2 bases and 0 bases, in that order; junction bases with no gene match: 10.

Material for sequencing was naive CD8+ T cells sorted from blood. The chain combines TRBV7-2 with TRBJ2-3, with TRBD2 matching 8 bases. The receptor comes from a woman aged 25 to 39 in good health. The CDR3 coding sequence is TGTGCCAGCAGCTTAACGGGAAATAGCGGGATGAGCACAGATACGCAGTATTTT. This gives the protein CASSLTGNSGMSTDTQYF.